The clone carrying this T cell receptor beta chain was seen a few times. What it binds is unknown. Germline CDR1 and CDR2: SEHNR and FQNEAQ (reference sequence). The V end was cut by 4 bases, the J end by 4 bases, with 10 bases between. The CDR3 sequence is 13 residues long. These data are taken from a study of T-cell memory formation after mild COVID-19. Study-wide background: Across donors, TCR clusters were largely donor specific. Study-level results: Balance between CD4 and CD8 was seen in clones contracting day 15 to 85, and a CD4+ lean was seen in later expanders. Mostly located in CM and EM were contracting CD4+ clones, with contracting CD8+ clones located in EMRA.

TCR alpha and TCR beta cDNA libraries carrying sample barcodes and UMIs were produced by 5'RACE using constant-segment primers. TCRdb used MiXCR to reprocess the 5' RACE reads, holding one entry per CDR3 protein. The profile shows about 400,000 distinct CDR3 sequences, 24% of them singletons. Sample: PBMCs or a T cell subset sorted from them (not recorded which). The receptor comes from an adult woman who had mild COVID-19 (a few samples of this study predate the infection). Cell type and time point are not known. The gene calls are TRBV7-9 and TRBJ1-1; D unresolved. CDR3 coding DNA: TGTGCCAGCAGCTCCCAGCCGGGCACTGAAGCTTTCTTT. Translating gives CASSSQPGTEAFF. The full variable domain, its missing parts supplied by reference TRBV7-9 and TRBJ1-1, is DTGVSQNPRHKITKRGQNVTFRCDPISEHNRLYWYRQTLGQGPEFLTYFQNEAQLEKSRLLSDRFSAERPKGSFSTLEIQRTEQGDSAMYLCASSSQPGTEAFFGQGTRLTVV.